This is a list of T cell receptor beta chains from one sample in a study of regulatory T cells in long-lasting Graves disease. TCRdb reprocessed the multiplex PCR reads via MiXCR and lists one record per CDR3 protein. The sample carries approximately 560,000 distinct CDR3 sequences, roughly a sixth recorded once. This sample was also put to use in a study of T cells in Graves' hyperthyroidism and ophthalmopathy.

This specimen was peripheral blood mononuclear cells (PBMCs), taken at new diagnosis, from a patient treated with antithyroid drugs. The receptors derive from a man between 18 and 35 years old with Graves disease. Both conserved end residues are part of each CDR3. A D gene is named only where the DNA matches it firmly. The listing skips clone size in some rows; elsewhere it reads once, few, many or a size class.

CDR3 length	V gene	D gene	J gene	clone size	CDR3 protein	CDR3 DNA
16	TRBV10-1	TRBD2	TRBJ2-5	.	CAISGYGTSVEETQYF	TGTGCCATCAGTGGTTACGGGACTAGCGTGGAAGAGACCCAGTACTTC
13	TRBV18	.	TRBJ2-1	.	CASSPRPGYEQFF	TGTGCCAGCTCACCACGGCCCGGGTATGAGCAGTTCTTC
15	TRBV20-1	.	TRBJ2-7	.	CSASGRDGASYEQYF	TGCAGTGCTAGCGGCCGGGACGGAGCTTCCTACGAGCAGTACTTC
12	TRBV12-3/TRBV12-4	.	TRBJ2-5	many	CASSLKRDDQYF	TGTGCCAGCAGTCTCAAGAGGGATGACCAGTACTTC
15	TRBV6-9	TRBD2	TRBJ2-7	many	CASSYTAGVSNEQYF	TGTGCCAGCAGTTACACCGCGGGAGTGTCGAACGAGCAGTACTTC
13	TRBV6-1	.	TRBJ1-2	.	CASSETPNYGYTF	TGTGCCAGCAGCGAGACTCCGAACTATGGCTACACCTTC
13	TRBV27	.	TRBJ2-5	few	CASRGGDQETQYF	TGTGCCAGCAGAGGGGGGGACCAAGAGACCCAGTACTTC
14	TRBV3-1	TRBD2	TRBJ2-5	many	CASSQGLVKETQYF	TGTGCCAGCAGCCAGGGACTAGTTAAAGAGACCCAGTACTTC
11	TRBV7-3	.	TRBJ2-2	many	CASSRTGELFF	TGTGCCAGCAGCCGCACCGGGGAGCTGTTTTTT
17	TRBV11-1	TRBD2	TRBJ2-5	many	CASSSGTSGRVSETQYF	TGTGCCAGCAGCTCCGGGACTAGCGGGAGAGTGTCGGAGACCCAGTACTTC
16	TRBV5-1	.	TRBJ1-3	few	CASSVGPLAPGNTIYF	TGCGCCAGCAGCGTGGGGCCCCTCGCGCCTGGAAACACCATATATTTT
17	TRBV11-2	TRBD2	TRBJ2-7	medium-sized	CASSLGLAGGVSYEQYF	TGTGCCAGCAGCTTAGGTCTAGCGGGAGGCGTTAGCTACGAGCAGTACTTC
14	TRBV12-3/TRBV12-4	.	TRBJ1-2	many	CASSLLRRSYGYTF	TGTGCCAGCAGCCTACTCCGTCGGAGTTATGGCTACACCTTC
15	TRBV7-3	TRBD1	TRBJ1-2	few	CASSLTGATGDGYTF	TGTGCCAGCAGCTTAACCGGCGCCACAGGGGATGGCTACACCTTC
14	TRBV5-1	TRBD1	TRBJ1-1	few	CASTRTGSNTEAFF	TGCGCCAGCACAAGGACAGGCTCGAACACTGAAGCTTTCTTT
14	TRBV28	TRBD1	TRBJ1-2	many	CASSPGQGGYGYTF	TGTGCCAGCAGCCCAGGACAGGGTGGCTATGGCTACACCTTC